The 3 T cell receptor beta chains below were found in one sample sequenced in a study of T cells in Graves' hyperthyroidism and ophthalmopathy. TCR beta CDR3 sequences were amplified from RNA transcripts. First-round RT-PCR of the TCR CDR3 relied on the HTBI primer set. TCRdb ran MiXCR on the multiplex PCR reads and lists one entry per CDR3 protein. The sample yields hundreds of thousands of distinct CDR3 sequences, approximately 15% seen once. The sequenced sample was blood. The source is a woman between 18 and 29 years old with Graves' hyperthyroidism.

The V call is TRBV5-4, the J call TRBJ2-3; a weak D match, TRBD1 (5 bases). The CDR3 extends over 15 amino acids. Germline V gene sequence: CDR1 SGHNT, CDR2 YYREEE (reference sequence). The germline V and J ends were trimmed by 2 bases and 1 base, with 11 bases remaining between them. Here the CDR3 DNA reads TGTGCCAGCAGCTTTAGTGTGGGGCGCACAGATACGCAGTATTTT. The encoded protein is CASSFSVGRTDTQYF.

This chain links TRBV19 with TRBJ2-4, with D unresolved. From germline, CDR1 is LNHDA and CDR2 SQIVND (reference sequence). CDR3 length: 14 residues. Trimming stripped 10 bases from V and 0 bases from J, with 13 bases between. CDR3 in DNA: TGTGCCACCTGCGATGTCTTAGCCAAAAACATTCAGTACTTC. Protein: CATCDVLAKNIQYF. Complete variable domain (other parts from reference TRBV19 and TRBJ2-4): DGGITQSPKYLFRKEGQNVTLSCEQNLNHDAMYWYRQDPGQGLRLIYYSQIVNDFQKGDIAEGYSVSREKKESFPLTVTSAQKNPTAFYLCATCDVLAKNIQYFGAGTRLSVL.

This clonotype was seen repeatedly, ten times or more. The chain carries TRBV11-3 and TRBJ2-1, with 15 nucleotides matching TRBD2. CDR1 is SGHNT, CDR2 YENEEA, per germline. The CDR3 runs 18 residues. The V and J ends lost 0 bases and 7 bases, in that order; junction bases with no gene match: 7. The CDR3 region has the DNA TGTGCCAGCAGCTTAGATCCGGGACTAGCGGGAGGACTGAATGAGCAGTTCTTC. Residues: CASSLDPGLAGGLNEQFF. The whole variable domain, filled in from reference TRBV11-3 and TRBJ2-1, reads EAGVVQSPRYKIIEKKQPVAFWCNPISGHNTLYWYLQNLGQGPELLIRYENEEAVDDSQLPKDRFSAERLKGVDSTLKIQPAELGDSAVYLCASSLDPGLAGGLNEQFFGPGTRLTVL.